This T cell receptor beta chain was captured by sequencing in a study of blood T cells in healthy people across ages. Primers used in a second PCR of about 6 to 12 cycles were a sample-barcoded 5' primer and a J-beta primer mix. A tag from a template-switch adaptor with 12 random nucleotides marked each cDNA molecule. Per-sample output comprised a minimum of 2.5 million paired-end reads containing CDR3. MiXCR, run by TCRdb on the 5' RACE reads, gives a single entry per CDR3 protein. The sample has some 1,800,000 distinct CDR3 sequences, roughly 43% seen once. Study-wide points: Roughly linear declines in TCR beta diversity per million T cells occurred with age. The study regarded diversity estimates from one million T cells as underestimates.

V lost 0 bases and J 4 bases, leaving 15 bases between the germline ends. This CDR3 region has 17 residues. From germline, CDR1 is LGHDT and CDR2 YNNKEL (reference sequence). A few counts support this clonotype. Antigen specificity is unknown. The sequenced material came from blood. The chain is built from TRBV3-1 and TRBJ2-2, with D possibly matching TRBD1 (6 bases). The TCR was taken from a human donor in good health. Written as DNA, the CDR3 is TGTGCCAGCAGCCAAGATAGGCAGGGGCACGGCACCGGGGAGCTGTTTTTT. Protein product: CASSQDRQGHGTGELFF.